One sample yielded the 18 T cell receptor beta chains listed below, sequenced in a study of circulating and synovial CD4+ cells in juvenile arthritis. Here immunoSEQ multiplex PCR was the method, and the copy in TCRdb shows in-frame clones only, minus some. The table includes 4,000 or so clones, roughly 84% detected once. What was sequenced was CD4+ T cells from synovial fluid. These receptor sequences come from a human donor with juvenile idiopathic arthritis.

The rearrangement joins TRBV9 to TRBJ2-3, with 14 bases identical to TRBD2. The CDR3 consists of 17 residues. Germline values: CDR1 SGDLS, CDR2 YYNGEE. V dropped 3 bases and J dropped 1; count of bases not matched to a gene: 4. CDR3 region: CASSETSGRAGTDTQYF. The CDR3 coding sequence is TGTGCCAGCAGCGAGACTAGCGGGAGGGCCGGCACAGATACGCAGTATTTT.

The V and J genes are TRBV15 and TRBJ2-1; tentative D call: TRBD2 (6 bases). The CDR3 totals 15 residues. Trimming left V 0 bases short and J 6 bases short, with 12 bases between. In germline, CDR1 is LNHNV, CDR2 YYDKDF (reference sequence). CDR3 sequence reads: CATSRDFRGVNEQFF. In DNA, the CDR3 is TGTGCCACCAGCAGAGACTTTCGCGGGGTCAATGAGCAGTTCTTC.

This clone was recorded only once. The chain is built from TRBV28 and TRBJ2-1; 7 bases map to TRBD1. The CDR3 is made up of 12 amino acids. Germline CDR1 is MDHEN and CDR2 is SYDVKM. V shed 7 bases and J 9 bases; nucleotides not matched to a gene: 6. The DNA of the CDR3 is TGTGCCAGCAACCCTCCAGGGGGTGAGCAGTTCTTC. The encoded protein is CASNPPGGEQFF.

This chain joins TRBV28 and TRBJ2-3; 8 bases fit TRBD2. The V segment lost 2 bases and the J segment 0 bases; nucleotides outside the gene matches: 4. This CDR3 spans 16 amino acids. From germline, CDR1 is MDHEN and CDR2 SYDVKM. The CDR3 spells CASSLLGGRSTDTQYF. The CDR3 region has the DNA TGTGCCAGCAGTTTACTCGGCGGGAGGAGCACAGATACGCAGTATTTT. Based on the CDR3 plus reference TRBV28 and TRBJ2-3, the full variable domain is DVKVTQSSRYLVKRTGEKVFLECVQDMDHENMFWYRQDPGLGLRLIYFSYDVKMKEKGDIPEGYSVSREKKERFSLILESASTNQTSMYLCASSLLGGRSTDTQYFGPGTRLTVL.

Note on this clone: Mismatch with germline at one junction end may stem from a read error. Different DNA sequences within this sample yield the same CDR3. The chain recombines TRBV19 with TRBJ2-5; 7 bases match TRBD1. Germline CDR1 LNHDA, CDR2 SQIVND (reference sequence). This CDR3 comprises 16 residues. CDR3 in DNA: TGTGCCAGTAGTATAGGTGGGAGACAGGGAGAAGAAACCCAGTACTTC. Its protein product is CASSIGGRQGEETQYF.

This clone was recorded only once. The chain links TRBV28 to TRBJ2-4, with 8 bases matching TRBD2. V trimming: 2 bases; J trimming: 0 bases; junction bases outside the gene matches: 0. CDR1 MDHEN and CDR2 SYDVKM come from the germline V gene. CDR3 length equals 15 residues. CDR3 coding DNA: TGTGCCAGCAGTTTACTAGCGGGAGCCAAAAACATTCAGTACTTC. It encodes CASSLLAGAKNIQYF.

This chain links TRBV28 with TRBJ1-2; D gene uncertain. Trimming stripped 3 bases from V and 4 bases from J, with 12 bases between. The CDR3 has 14 amino acids. Germline V lookup: CDR1 MDHEN, CDR2 SYDVKM. CDR3 sequence: CASSFLDGGYGYTF. The DNA for the CDR3 is TGTGCCAGCAGTTTCCTTGATGGCGGCTATGGCTACACCTTC.

The rearrangement joins TRBV25-1 to TRBJ2-2; tentative D call: TRBD2 (5 bases). Germline loops: CDR1 MGHDK, CDR2 SYGVNS. CDR3 size: 13 residues. V lost 3 bases and J lost 8, with 10 bases in between. The CDR3 spells CASSESGRGELFF. The CDR3 nucleotides read TGTGCCAGCAGTGAGTCGGGAAGAGGGGAGCTGTTTTTT. Based on the CDR3 plus reference TRBV25-1 and TRBJ2-2, the full variable domain is EADIYQTPRYLVIGTGKKITLECSQTMGHDKMYWYQQDPGMELHLIHYSYGVNSTEKGDLSSESTVSRIRTEHFPLTLESARPSHTSQYLCASSESGRGELFFGEGSRLTVL.

A few counts support this clone. One end of the junction varies from germline; a read error may be responsible. Other DNA sequences in the sample encode the same CDR3. This chain joins TRBV6-6 and TRBJ1-6; no reliable D call. The CDR3 is 15 amino acids. Germline assignment: CDR1 MNHNY and CDR2 SVGAGI (reference sequence). DNA for the CDR3: TGTGCCAGCAGCCGGGAATCCATCTATAATTCCCCCCTCCACTTT. It codes for CASSRESIYNSPLHF.

The chain links TRBV27 to TRBJ2-7; possible D gene TRBD2, 6 bases. This CDR3 has 13 amino acids. Germline V gene lookup returns CDR1 MNHEY and CDR2 SMNVEV (reference sequence). Trimming stripped 6 bases from V and 3 bases from J, with 12 bases between. CDR3 residues: CASRTGAVYEQYF. The CDR3 DNA reads TGTGCCAGCAGAACGGGAGCAGTCTACGAGCAGTACTTC.

This clone was picked up a small number of times. The chain couples TRBV29-1 to TRBJ1-5, with a possible D match to TRBD1 (5 bases). The CDR3 spans 12 residues. V lost 4 bases, J lost 4 bases, and 8 bases lay in between. Germline V gene sequence: CDR1 SQVTM, CDR2 ANQGSEA. The CDR3 DNA follows: TGCAGCGTTGGACAGAATAATCAGCCCCAGCATTTT. Its protein is CSVGQNNQPQHF.

Turning to this clone: A read error may produce the germline difference seen at one junction end. The chain employs TRBV9 and TRBJ2-2; D is possibly TRBD1 (7 bases). Germline assignment: CDR1 SGDLS and CDR2 YYNGEE. The CDR3 sequence is 16 residues long. The CDR3 sequence is CASSEPRDSITRELFF. CDR3 DNA: TGTGCCAGCAGCGAGCCGCGGGACAGCATCACCCGGGAGCTGTTTTTT.

The V and J genes are TRBV12-5 and TRBJ2-3, with 9 positions matching TRBD2. In germline, CDR1 is LGHNT, CDR2 FRNRAP. J lost 5 bases, V lost 2 bases, and 8 bases had no gene match. The CDR3 runs 16 residues. CDR3 protein: CASGLSSLAGLDTQYF. As DNA, the CDR3 is TGTGCTAGTGGTTTGTCTTCCCTAGCGGGATTAGATACGCAGTATTTT.

The chain has TRBV21-1 and TRBJ2-4; whether TRBD2, the table's D call, matches the DNA was not checked. TRBV21-1 represents a pseudogene. The CDR3 loop spans 17 amino acids. CDR3 coding DNA: TGTGCCAGCAGCAAAGTCGGGAGTAACTCAGCCAAAAACATTCAGTACTTC. This gives the protein CASSKVGSNSAKNIQYF.

The rearrangement uses TRBV7-8 and TRBJ2-7, with 13 bases identical to TRBD2. CDR1 SGHVS and CDR2 FQNEAQ come from the germline V gene. The CDR3 is made up of 16 amino acids. V gave up 1 base and J gave up 4 bases; unmatched junction bases: 4. CDR3 DNA sequence: TGTGCCAGCAGCTTAGGGACTAGCGGGGGCCTATACGAGCAGTACTTC. Translating it yields CASSLGTSGGLYEQYF.

The chain recombines TRBV19 with TRBJ1-4; D perhaps matches TRBD1 (5 bases). Germline CDR1 reads LNHDA; CDR2 reads SQIVND (reference sequence). V lost 5 bases and J 11 bases, leaving 18 bases between the germline ends. The CDR3 consists of 14 residues. The CDR3 nucleotides read TGTGCCAGTAGTCCCCCTGCTGAGGAGGGGAAACTGTTTTTT. Its translation is CASSPPAEEGKLFF.

The V gene is TRBV15, the J gene TRBJ2-5; 10 bases align to TRBD1. V was pared by 3 bases and J by 5 bases, with 6 bases of the junction left unmatched. This CDR3 has 15 amino acids. The germline V gene has CDR1 LNHNV and CDR2 YYDKDF (reference sequence). As DNA, the CDR3 is TGTGCCACCAGCAGGGGGGGGACAGGGGACGAGACCCAGTACTTC. Its translation is CATSRGGTGDETQYF.

The chain is built from TRBV11-2 and TRBJ1-2; 11 positions match TRBD1. The germline V gene has CDR1 SGHAT and CDR2 FQNNGV. The CDR3 consists of 14 residues. V lost 2 bases and J lost 8; bases outside the gene matches: 4. The CDR3 DNA reads TGTGCCAGCAGCTTATGGGACAGGGGGTCCGGCTACACCTTC. It encodes CASSLWDRGSGYTF.